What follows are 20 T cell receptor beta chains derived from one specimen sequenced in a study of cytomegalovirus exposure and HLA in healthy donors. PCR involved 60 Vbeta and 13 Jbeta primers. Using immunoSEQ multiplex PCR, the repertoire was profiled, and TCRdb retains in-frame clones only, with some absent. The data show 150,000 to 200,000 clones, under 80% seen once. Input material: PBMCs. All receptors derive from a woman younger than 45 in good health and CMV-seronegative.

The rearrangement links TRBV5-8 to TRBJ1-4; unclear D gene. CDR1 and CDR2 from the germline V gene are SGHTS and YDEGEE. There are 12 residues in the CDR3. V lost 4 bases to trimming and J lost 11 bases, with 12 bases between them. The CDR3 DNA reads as TGTGCCAGCAGCAAGATTCTCCAGAAACTGTTTTTT. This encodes CASSKILQKLFF.

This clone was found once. DNA of the CDR3: TGTGCCAGCAGTACCGGGACAGGGGTGCCTGGGGCCAACGTCCTGACTTTC. Amino acids: CASSTGTGVPGANVLTF. The chain combines TRBV6-4 with TRBJ2-6; 10 bases are shared with TRBD1. CDR1 and CDR2 (germline): MRHNA, SNTAGT. V shed 5 bases and J 2 bases; nucleotides not matched to a gene: 6. The CDR3 spans 17 residues.

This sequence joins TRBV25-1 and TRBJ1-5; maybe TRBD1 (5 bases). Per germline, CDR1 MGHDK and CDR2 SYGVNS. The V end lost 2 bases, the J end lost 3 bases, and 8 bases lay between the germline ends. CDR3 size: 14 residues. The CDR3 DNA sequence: TGTGCCAGCAGTGAAGCAGGGCCCAATCAGCCCCAGCATTTT. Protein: CASSEAGPNQPQHF.

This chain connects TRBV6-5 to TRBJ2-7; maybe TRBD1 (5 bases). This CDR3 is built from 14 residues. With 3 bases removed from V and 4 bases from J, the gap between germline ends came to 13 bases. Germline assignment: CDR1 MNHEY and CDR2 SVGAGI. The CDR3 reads CASSYRAGKYEQYF. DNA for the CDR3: TGTGCCAGCAGTTATAGGGCAGGGAAATACGAGCAGTACTTC.

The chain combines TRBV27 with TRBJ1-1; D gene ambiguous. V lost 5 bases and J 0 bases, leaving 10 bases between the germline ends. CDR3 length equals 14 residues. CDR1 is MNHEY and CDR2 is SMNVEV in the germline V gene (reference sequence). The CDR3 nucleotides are TGTGCCAGCAGTCCACTACTTATGAACACTGAAGCTTTCTTT. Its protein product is CASSPLLMNTEAFF.

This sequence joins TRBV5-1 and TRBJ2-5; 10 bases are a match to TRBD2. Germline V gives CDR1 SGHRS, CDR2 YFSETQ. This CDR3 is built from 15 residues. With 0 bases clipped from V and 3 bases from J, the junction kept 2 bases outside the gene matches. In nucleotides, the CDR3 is TGCGCCAGCAGCTTGGGGGGGACTAGCGAAGAGACCCAGTACTTC. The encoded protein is CASSLGGTSEETQYF. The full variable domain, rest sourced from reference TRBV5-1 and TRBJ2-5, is KAGVTQTPRYLIKTRGQQVTLSCSPISGHRSVSWYQQTPGQGLQFLFEYFSETQRNKGNFPGRFSGRQFSNSRSEMNVSTLELGDSALYLCASSLGGTSEETQYFGPGTRLLVL.

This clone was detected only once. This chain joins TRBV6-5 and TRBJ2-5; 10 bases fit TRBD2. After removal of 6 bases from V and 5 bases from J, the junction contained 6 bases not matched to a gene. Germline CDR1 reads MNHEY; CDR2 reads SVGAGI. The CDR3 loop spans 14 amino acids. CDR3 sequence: CASRGTSVRETQYF. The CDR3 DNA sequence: TGTGCCAGCAGGGGGACTAGCGTACGGGAGACCCAGTACTTC.

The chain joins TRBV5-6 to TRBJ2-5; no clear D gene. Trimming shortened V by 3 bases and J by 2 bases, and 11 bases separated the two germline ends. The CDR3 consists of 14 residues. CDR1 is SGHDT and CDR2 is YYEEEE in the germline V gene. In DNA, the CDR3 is TGTGCCAGCAGCTCGACACGCTGGCAAGAGACCCAGTACTTC. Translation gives CASSSTRWQETQYF.

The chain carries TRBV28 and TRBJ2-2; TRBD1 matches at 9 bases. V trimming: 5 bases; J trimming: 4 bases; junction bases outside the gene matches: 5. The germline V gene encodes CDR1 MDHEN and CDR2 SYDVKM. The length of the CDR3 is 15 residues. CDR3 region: CASSPLDRGTGELFF. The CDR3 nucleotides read TGTGCCAGCAGTCCCCTGGACAGGGGCACCGGGGAGCTGTTTTTT.

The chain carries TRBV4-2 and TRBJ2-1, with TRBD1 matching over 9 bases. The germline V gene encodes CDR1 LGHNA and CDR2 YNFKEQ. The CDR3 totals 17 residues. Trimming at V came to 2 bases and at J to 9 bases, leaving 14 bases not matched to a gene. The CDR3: CASSQRGGTGFFSEQFF. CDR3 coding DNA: TGTGCCAGCAGCCAAAGAGGGGGGACAGGGTTTTTTTCTGAGCAGTTCTTC.

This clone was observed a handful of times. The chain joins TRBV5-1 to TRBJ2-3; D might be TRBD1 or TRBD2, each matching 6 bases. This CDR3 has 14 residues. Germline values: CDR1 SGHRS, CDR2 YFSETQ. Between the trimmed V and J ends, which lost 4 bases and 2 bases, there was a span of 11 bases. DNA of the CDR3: TGCGCCAGCAGCCTGGAGGGGGTCACAGATACGCAGTATTTT. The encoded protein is CASSLEGVTDTQYF. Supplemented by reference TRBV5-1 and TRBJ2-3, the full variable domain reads KAGVTQTPRYLIKTRGQQVTLSCSPISGHRSVSWYQQTPGQGLQFLFEYFSETQRNKGNFPGRFSGRQFSNSRSEMNVSTLELGDSALYLCASSLEGVTDTQYFGPGTRLTVL.

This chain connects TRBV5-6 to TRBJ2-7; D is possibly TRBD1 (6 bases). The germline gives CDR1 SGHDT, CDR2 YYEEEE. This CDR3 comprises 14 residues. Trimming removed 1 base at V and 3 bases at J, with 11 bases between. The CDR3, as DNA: TGTGCCAGCAGCTTGTCAGGGGTCCTCTACGAGCAGTACTTC. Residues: CASSLSGVLYEQYF.

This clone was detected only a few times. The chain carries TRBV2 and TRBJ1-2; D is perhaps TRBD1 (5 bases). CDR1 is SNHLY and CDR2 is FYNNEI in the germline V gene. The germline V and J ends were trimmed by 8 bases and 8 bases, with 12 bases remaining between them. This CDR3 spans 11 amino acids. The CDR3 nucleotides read TGTGCCAGCGGGGCCAGCAGCGGCTACACCTTC. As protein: CASGASSGYTF.

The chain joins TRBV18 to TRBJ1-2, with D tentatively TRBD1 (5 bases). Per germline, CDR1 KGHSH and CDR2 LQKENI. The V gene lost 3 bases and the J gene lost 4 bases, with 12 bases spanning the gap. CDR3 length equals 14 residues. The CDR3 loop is CASSPGRRSYGYTF. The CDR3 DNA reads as TGTGCCAGCTCACCGGGGCGGCGGAGCTATGGCTACACCTTC.

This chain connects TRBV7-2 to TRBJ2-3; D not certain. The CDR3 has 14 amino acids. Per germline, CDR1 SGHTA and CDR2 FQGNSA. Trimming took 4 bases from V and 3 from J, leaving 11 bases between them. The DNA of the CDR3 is TGTGCCAGCAGCTCAGGCCTGGGTACAGATACGCAGTATTTT. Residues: CASSSGLGTDTQYF.

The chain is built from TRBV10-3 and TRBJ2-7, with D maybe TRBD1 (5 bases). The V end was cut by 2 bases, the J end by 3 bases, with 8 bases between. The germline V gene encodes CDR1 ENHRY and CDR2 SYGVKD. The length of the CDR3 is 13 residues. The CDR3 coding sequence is TGTGCCATCAGTGAGACTGACAGCTACGAGCAGTACTTC. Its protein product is CAISETDSYEQYF.

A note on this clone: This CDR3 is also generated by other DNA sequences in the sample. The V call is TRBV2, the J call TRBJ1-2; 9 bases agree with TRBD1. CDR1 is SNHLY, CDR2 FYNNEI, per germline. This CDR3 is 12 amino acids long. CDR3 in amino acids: CAETGGDYGYTF. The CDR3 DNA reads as TGTGCAGAAACAGGGGGCGACTATGGCTACACCTTC.

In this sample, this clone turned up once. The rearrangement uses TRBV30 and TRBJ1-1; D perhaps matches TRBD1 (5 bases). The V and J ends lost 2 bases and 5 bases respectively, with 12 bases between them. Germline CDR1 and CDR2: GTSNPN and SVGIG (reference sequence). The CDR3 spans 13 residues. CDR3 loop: CAWSWGGWTEAFF. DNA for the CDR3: TGTGCCTGGAGTTGGGGCGGATGGACTGAAGCTTTCTTT.

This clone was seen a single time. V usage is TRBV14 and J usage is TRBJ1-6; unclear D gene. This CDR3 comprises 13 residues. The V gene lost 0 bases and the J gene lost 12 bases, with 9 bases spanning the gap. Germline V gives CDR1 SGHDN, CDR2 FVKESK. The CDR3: CASSQDQRGPLHF. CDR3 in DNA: TGTGCCAGCAGCCAAGATCAGAGAGGACCCCTCCACTTT. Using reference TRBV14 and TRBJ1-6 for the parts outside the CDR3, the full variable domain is EAGVTQFPSHSVIEKGQTVTLRCDPISGHDNLYWYRRVMGKEIKFLLHFVKESKQDESGMPNNRFLAERTGGTYSTLKVQPAELEDSGVYFCASSQDQRGPLHFGNGTRLTVT.

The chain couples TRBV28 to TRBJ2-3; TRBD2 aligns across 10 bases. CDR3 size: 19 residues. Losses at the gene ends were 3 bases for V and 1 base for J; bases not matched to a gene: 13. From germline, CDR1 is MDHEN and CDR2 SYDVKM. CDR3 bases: TGTGCCAGCAGTTTTATAGGAGCGGGGGGGCCGGGTGGCACAGATACGCAGTATTTT. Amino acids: CASSFIGAGGPGGTDTQYF.